This T cell receptor beta chain stems from a study of T cell changes during pregnancy in multiple sclerosis (dated by TCRdb to 2018 to 2020). Background for the entire study: The study examined how the T cell repertoire changed over the course of pregnancy in women with multiple sclerosis.

Libraries came from the immunoSEQ multiplex PCR assay. In its TCRdb copy, this immuneACCESS table keeps in-frame sequences only and misses some clones. Where compared with another copy, unresolved V genes explain less than half of these, and the others have no known cause. Within this sample are approximately 93,000 clones, with 85% to 95% of them counted one time only. 0.9% to 0.95% of the sample lies in the top ten. The germline V gene encodes CDR1 SEHNR and CDR2 FQNEAQ (reference sequence). Relative to germline, V is missing 2 bases and J is missing 7 bases, with 7 bases of the junction outside any gene match. CDR3 length: 15 amino acids, cysteine to phenylalanine. The CDR3 DNA has 45 bases and is translated from base 1. Points on this clone: Which antigen it targets is not known. No clone much larger than this one lies a single base away; base qualities are absent.

The TCR comes from a female donor with multiple sclerosis, enrolled in a pregnancy study. Rearrangement joined TRBV7-9 to TRBJ2-1; 8 junctional bases match TRBD1. This specimen was peripheral blood, taken before pregnancy. CDR3 reads: CASSLSIRGRNEQFF. At the DNA level, the sequence is TGTGCCAGCAGCTTAAGTATCAGGGGGCGGAATGAGCAGTTCTTC.